This T cell receptor (beta chain) is from a study of blood T cell repertoires in COVID-19. About the research overall: COVID-19 samples, acute and convalescent, were from the United States, Italy and Spain. From T cells, B-cell-depleted T cells, or PBMCs came the material, which was cDNA or gDNA.

Authors' methods: Estimation of nucleated cell counts relied on the amplification of reference gene primers. Using immunoSEQ multiplex PCR, the repertoire was profiled, and TCRdb retains in-frame clones only, with some absent. That table gives V, J and clone size, and the DNA gave D and trimming. The table has 200,000 or so clones, 80% seen once; the top ten hold less than 8%. V was trimmed by 1 base and J by 4 bases, leaving 13 bases between them. The CDR3 is made up of 16 amino acids. Recruitment covered about 25 US areas and drew participants whose ages spanned roughly 18 to 100 years. Sequenced input: PBMCs or T cells enriched from blood (not recorded which). The receptor was derived from a woman aged 35 to 49 with acute COVID-19. This sequence joins TRBV23-1 and TRBJ1-4; possibly TRBD1 for D (5 bases). TRBV23-1 is reported as an ORF; its role is uncertain. In nucleotides, the CDR3 is TGCGCCAGCAGTCAATTGCCGCGGGGCATTAATGAAAAACTGTTTTTT. This translates into CASSQLPRGINEKLFF.